This T cell receptor beta chain is drawn from a study of blood T cells in healthy people across ages. Using a J-beta primer mix together with a sample-barcoded 5' primer, a second PCR was run for about 7 to 12 cycles. TCRdb analysed the 5' RACE reads with MiXCR anew, one entry per CDR3 protein. The top ten hold more than 20% of the sample, which has 1,800,000 or so distinct CDR3 sequences, approximately 39% seen once. Broader study findings: As age increased, TCR beta diversity per million T cells fell in a roughly linear fashion.

As for this clonotype: Its specificity is not known.

With 0 bases clipped from V and 7 bases from J, the junction kept 6 bases outside the gene matches. The CDR3 runs 15 residues. CDR1 is SGHRS and CDR2 is YFSETQ in the germline V gene. The V gene is TRBV5-1, the J gene TRBJ2-1, with 8 bases identical to TRBD2. Sequences were obtained from blood. This clonotype was sampled from a human donor in good health. The CDR3 region has the DNA TGCGCCAGCAGCTTGGCGGGGGGGATAGGGAATGAGCAGTTCTTC. Amino acid sequence: CASSLAGGIGNEQFF.